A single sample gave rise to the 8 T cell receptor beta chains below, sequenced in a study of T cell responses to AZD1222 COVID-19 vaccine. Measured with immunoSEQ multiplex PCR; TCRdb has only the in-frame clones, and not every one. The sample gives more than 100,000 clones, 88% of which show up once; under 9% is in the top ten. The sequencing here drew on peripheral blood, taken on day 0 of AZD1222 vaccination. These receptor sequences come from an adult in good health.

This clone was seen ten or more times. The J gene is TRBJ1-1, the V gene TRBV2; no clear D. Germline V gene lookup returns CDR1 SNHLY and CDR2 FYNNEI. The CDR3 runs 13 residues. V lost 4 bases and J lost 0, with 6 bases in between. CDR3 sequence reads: CASSGSMNTEAFF. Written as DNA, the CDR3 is TGTGCCAGCAGTGGGTCCATGAACACTGAAGCTTTCTTT.

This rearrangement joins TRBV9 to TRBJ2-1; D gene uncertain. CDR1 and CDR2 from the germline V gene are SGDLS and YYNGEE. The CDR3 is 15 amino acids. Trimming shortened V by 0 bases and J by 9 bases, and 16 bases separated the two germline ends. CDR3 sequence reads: CASSVALQVISEQFF. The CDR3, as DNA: TGTGCCAGCAGCGTAGCTCTGCAGGTTATCAGTGAGCAGTTCTTC.

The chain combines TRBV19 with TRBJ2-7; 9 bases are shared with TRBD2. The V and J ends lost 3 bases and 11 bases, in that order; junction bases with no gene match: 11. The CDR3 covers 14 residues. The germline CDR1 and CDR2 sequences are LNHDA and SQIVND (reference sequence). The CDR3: CASSMEREDRGKYF. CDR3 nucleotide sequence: TGTGCCAGTAGTATGGAGCGGGAGGACCGCGGGAAGTACTTC. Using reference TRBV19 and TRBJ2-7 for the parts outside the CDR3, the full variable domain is DGGITQSPKYLFRKEGQNVTLSCEQNLNHDAMYWYRQDPGQGLRLIYYSQIVNDFQKGDIAEGYSVSREKKESFPLTVTSAQKNPTAFYLCASSMEREDRGKYFGPGTRLTVT.

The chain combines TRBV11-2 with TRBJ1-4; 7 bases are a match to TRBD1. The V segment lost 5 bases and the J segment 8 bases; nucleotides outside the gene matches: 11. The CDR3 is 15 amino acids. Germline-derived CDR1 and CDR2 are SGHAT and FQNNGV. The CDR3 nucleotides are TGTGCCAGCAGCCCGAGGATAGGGGGCGGAGAAAAACTGTTTTTT. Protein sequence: CASSPRIGGGEKLFF.

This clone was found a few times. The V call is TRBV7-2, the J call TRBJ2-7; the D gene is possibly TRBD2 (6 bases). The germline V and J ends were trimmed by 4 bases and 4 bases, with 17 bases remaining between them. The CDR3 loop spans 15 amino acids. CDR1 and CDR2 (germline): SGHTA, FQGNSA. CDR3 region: CASSSQGGSIYEQYF. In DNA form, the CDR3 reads TGTGCCAGCAGCTCCCAGGGAGGCTCTATATACGAGCAGTACTTC. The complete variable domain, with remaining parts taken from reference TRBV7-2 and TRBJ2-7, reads GAGVSQSPSNKVTEKGKDVELRCDPISGHTALYWYRQSLGQGLEFLIYFQGNSAPDKSGLPSDRFSAERTGGSVSTLTIQRTQQEDSAVYLCASSSQGGSIYEQYFGPGTRLTVT.

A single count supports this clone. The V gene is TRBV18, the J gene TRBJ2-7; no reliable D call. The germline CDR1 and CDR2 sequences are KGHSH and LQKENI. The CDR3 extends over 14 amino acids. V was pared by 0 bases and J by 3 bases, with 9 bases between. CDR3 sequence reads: CASSPPVLSYEQYF. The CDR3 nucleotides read TGTGCCAGCTCACCACCGGTACTGAGCTACGAGCAGTACTTC. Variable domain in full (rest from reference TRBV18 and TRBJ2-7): NAGVMQNPRHLVRRRGQEARLRCSPMKGHSHVYWYRQLPEEGLKFMVYLQKENIIDESGMPKERFSAEFPKEGPSILRIQQVVRGDSAAYFCASSPPVLSYEQYFGPGTRLTVT.

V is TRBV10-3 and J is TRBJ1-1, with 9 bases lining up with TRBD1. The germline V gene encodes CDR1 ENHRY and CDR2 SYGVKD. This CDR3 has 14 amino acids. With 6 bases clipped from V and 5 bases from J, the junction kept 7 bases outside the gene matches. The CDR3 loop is CAIRRGQGETEAFF. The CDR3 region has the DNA TGTGCCATCAGGAGGGGACAGGGAGAAACTGAAGCTTTCTTT.

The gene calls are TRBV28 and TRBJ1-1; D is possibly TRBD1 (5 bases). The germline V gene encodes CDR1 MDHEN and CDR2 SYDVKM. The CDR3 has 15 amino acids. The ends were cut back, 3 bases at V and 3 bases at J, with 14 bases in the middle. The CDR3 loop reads CASSFGRGWDTEAFF. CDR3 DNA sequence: TGTGCCAGCAGTTTTGGGAGGGGATGGGACACTGAAGCTTTCTTT.